Below are 14 T cell receptor beta chains sequenced from a single sample in a study of OX40 agonist ivuxolimab in advanced cancers. Sequencing was performed with immunoSEQ multiplex PCR; in TCRdb, only in-frame clones are kept and a portion is missing. The data contain fewer than 45,000 clones, approximately 88% of them singletons. Here the sequenced sample was CD4+ or CD8+ T cells sorted from blood, taken in a trial of the OX40 agonist ivuxolimab. These receptor sequences come from an adult with an advanced solid tumor such as melanoma, head and neck, liver or kidney cancer.

V is TRBV6-6 and J is TRBJ2-7, with 10 bases fitting TRBD2. Germline assignment: CDR1 MNHNY and CDR2 SVGAGI (reference sequence). This CDR3 spans 15 amino acids. V lost 5 bases, J lost 3 bases, and 7 bases stayed unmatched. The CDR3 bases are TGTGCCAGCAGTACTCTAGCGGGAGCCGGCTACGAGCAGTACTTC. It codes for CASSTLAGAGYEQYF.

The V and J genes are TRBV4-1 and TRBJ1-5; D is unclear. The CDR3 runs 15 residues. In germline, CDR1 is MGHRA, CDR2 YSYEKL. The germline V and J ends were trimmed by 4 bases and 5 bases, with 15 bases remaining between them. The CDR3 DNA is TGCGCCAGCAGCCGAGAACTAAGGGCGGATCAGCCCCAGCATTTT. Translating it yields CASSRELRADQPQHF.

The CDR3 bases are TGTGCCAGCAGACAGGATTTGAACACTGAAGCTTTCTTT. It yields the protein CASRQDLNTEAFF. The chain carries TRBV5-5 and TRBJ1-1; D perhaps matches TRBD1 (5 bases). The CDR3 sequence is 13 residues long. V was trimmed by 5 bases and J by 0 bases, leaving 8 bases between them. CDR1 is SGHKS and CDR2 is YYEKEE in the germline V gene (reference sequence).

This rearrangement joins TRBV27 to TRBJ2-7; the D gene is possibly TRBD1 (6 bases). The CDR3 length is 15 residues. Trimming took 2 bases from V and 2 from J, leaving 13 bases between them. Germline CDR1 MNHEY, CDR2 SMNVEV (reference sequence). CDR3 in DNA: TGTGCCAGCAGTTTAGTGGGACAAGATGCCTACGAGCAGTACTTC. The encoded protein is CASSLVGQDAYEQYF.

V is TRBV27 and J is TRBJ2-1; the D gene is possibly TRBD2 (6 bases). The germline V and J ends were trimmed by 7 bases and 10 bases, with 11 bases remaining between them. The germline gives CDR1 MNHEY, CDR2 SMNVEV (reference sequence). This CDR3 region has 11 residues. Here the CDR3 reads CASNRRGEQFF. The CDR3 DNA sequence: TGTGCCAGCAACCGACGGGGGGAGCAGTTCTTC.

For this clone: Other DNA sequences in this specimen translate into the identical CDR3. The chain employs TRBV5-6 and TRBJ2-7; no reliable D call. Germline V gene lookup returns CDR1 SGHDT and CDR2 YYEEEE. The CDR3 is made up of 13 amino acids. Trimming removed 1 base at V and 3 bases at J, with 8 bases between. CDR3 region: CASSLYDHYEQYF. In DNA, the CDR3 is TGTGCCAGCAGCTTGTACGATCACTACGAGCAGTACTTC.

This clone has just one count. This chain uses TRBV5-1 with TRBJ2-3, with D possibly TRBD1 on 6 matching bases. The CDR3 is 17 amino acids. The V and J ends lost 0 bases and 2 bases respectively, with 16 bases between them. Germline-derived CDR1 and CDR2 are SGHRS and YFSETQ. CDR3 loop: CASSLGDKIYPTDTQYF. CDR3 in DNA: TGCGCCAGCAGCTTGGGGGACAAGATTTACCCCACAGATACGCAGTATTTT.

V is TRBV27 and J is TRBJ2-7, with TRBD2 as a possible D gene (5 bases). CDR1 and CDR2 (germline): MNHEY, SMNVEV (reference sequence). Trimming removed 8 bases from V and 7 bases from J, with 15 bases in between. The CDR3 has 12 amino acids. The CDR3 protein is CASGLWRREQYF. CDR3 DNA: TGTGCCAGCGGCCTGTGGAGGAGAGAGCAGTACTTC.

This clone was picked up one time. V and J are TRBV7-8 and TRBJ2-7; TRBD2 aligns across 8 bases. J lost 5 bases, V lost 5 bases, and 17 bases had no gene match. The CDR3 runs 17 residues. The germline V gene encodes CDR1 SGHVS and CDR2 FQNEAQ. The CDR3 loop is CASSPNPSGGGPDEQYF. The CDR3 bases are TGTGCCAGCAGCCCTAACCCTTCGGGAGGGGGACCGGACGAGCAGTACTTC.

CDR3 amino acids: CASSTSRTGSNGELFF. In DNA, the CDR3 is TGTGCCAGCAGCACCTCCCGGACAGGATCGAACGGGGAGCTGTTTTTT. The J gene is TRBJ2-2, the V gene TRBV7-9, with 7 positions matching TRBD1. V lost 5 bases, J lost 7 bases, and 13 bases stayed unmatched. Germline V gives CDR1 SEHNR, CDR2 FQNEAQ (reference sequence). This CDR3 has 16 amino acids.

The rearrangement joins TRBV13 to TRBJ1-1, with D unresolved. This CDR3 has 13 amino acids. V was clipped by 2 bases and J by 6 bases, with 10 bases between them. Germline V lookup: CDR1 PRHDT, CDR2 FYEKMQ (reference sequence). The chain's CDR3 is CASSLSPRPEAFF. As DNA, the CDR3 is TGTGCCAGCAGCTTATCCCCCCGACCTGAAGCTTTCTTT.

This clone has just a few counts. Written as DNA, the CDR3 is TGTGCCTGGAGTGAGGGGACAAGTCGATACTCTGGAAACACCATATATTTT. Protein sequence: CAWSEGTSRYSGNTIYF. This chain connects TRBV30 to TRBJ1-3, with D possibly matching TRBD1 (6 bases). Germline values: CDR1 GTSNPN, CDR2 SVGIG (reference sequence). With 1 base removed from V and 0 bases from J, the gap between germline ends came to 16 bases. The CDR3 has 17 residues.

This chain joins TRBV4-1 and TRBJ2-5; no clear D. Germline CDR1 reads MGHRA; CDR2 reads YSYEKL. Trimming pared 0 bases from V and 14 bases from J, leaving 19 bases between. The CDR3 consists of 14 residues. CDR3 region: CASSQDGGGSPQYF. CDR3 bases: TGCGCCAGCAGCCAAGATGGTGGTGGATCCCCTCAATACTTC.

The CDR3 nucleotides are TGTGCCATCAGTTCCCCCCCGACAGGGGCCCCATTTTACGAGCAGTACTTC. This encodes CAISSPPTGAPFYEQYF. This chain uses TRBV10-3 with TRBJ2-7; TRBD1 matches at 8 bases. The CDR3 has 17 residues. Germline V gives CDR1 ENHRY, CDR2 SYGVKD. V shed 5 bases and J 4 bases; nucleotides not matched to a gene: 16.